The 5 T cell receptor beta chains presented below share a single source sample, sequenced in a study of graft-versus-host responses after intestinal transplantation (dated by TCRdb to the early 2020s). Intraepithelial and lamina propria lymphocytes were isolated from graft specimens using dithiothreitol, EDTA incubations and collagenase D digestion. Preparation of the library involved the immunoSEQ multiplex PCR assay. This is the immuneACCESS table as TCRdb keeps it, with only in-frame sequences that have V and J called. A part of the clones is gone; compared with another copy, unresolved V genes explain less than half, and the rest is unexplained. This sample holds around 15,000 clones; about two thirds were observed only once. Roughly 25% of the sample is held by the ten biggest clonotypes. Source: ileum tissue, taken around 770 days after intestinal transplantation. These TCRs come from a human patient who received an intestinal transplant, so some T cells may come from the graft donor.

The chain joins TRBV5-1 to TRBJ2-7; 9 bases align to TRBD1. Unmatched junction bases numbered 11, after V lost 4 bases and J lost 3 bases. The CDR3 spans 16 residues. The germline CDR1 and CDR2 sequences are SGHRS and YFSETQ. The CDR3 loop is CASSLGAPGQGYEQYF. CDR3 nucleotides: TGCGCCAGCAGCCTGGGAGCTCCGGGACAGGGCTACGAGCAGTACTTC.

This sequence joins TRBV7-9 and TRBJ2-5, with D unclear. The assigned J gene may be wrong: the sequence end matches TRBJ2-7 better. This CDR3 spans 16 amino acids. Per the germline V gene, CDR1 is SEHNR and CDR2 is FQNEAQ (reference sequence). The CDR3 DNA is TGTGCCAGCAGCCTAACCTACCCCCGGCGTTGCTACGAGCAGTACTTC. Encoded protein: CASSLTYPRRCYEQYF.

This clone ranks as medium-sized. This chain uses TRBV10-3 with TRBJ1-2; 8 nucleotides match TRBD1. Unmatched junction bases numbered 11, after V lost 3 bases and J lost 11 bases. The germline CDR1 and CDR2 sequences are ENHRY and SYGVKD. The CDR3 totals 14 residues. The CDR3 protein is CAISDHGQGLSYTF. The CDR3, as DNA: TGTGCCATCAGTGACCACGGACAGGGATTAAGTTACACCTTC.

Worth noting for this clone: The germline gene is not matched at one end of the junction; a read error may be the cause. Other DNA sequences in the sample encode the same CDR3. V gene TRBV7-8 combines with J gene TRBJ1-2; tentative D call: TRBD1 (5 bases). The CDR3 covers 14 residues. Germline loops: CDR1 SGHVS, CDR2 FQNEAQ. The CDR3 sequence is CASSLSGRTYGYTF. For the CDR3, the DNA is TGTGCCAGCAGCTTATCGGGGCGGACCTATGGTTACACCTTC.

V usage is TRBV10-3 and J usage is TRBJ1-5; D is ambiguous. The CDR3 consists of 14 residues. Germline values: CDR1 ENHRY, CDR2 SYGVKD. V shed 0 bases and J shed 4 bases, with 7 bases lying between them. The CDR3 sequence: CAISESSWNQPQHF. The CDR3 nucleotides are TGTGCCATCAGTGAGTCGTCATGGAATCAGCCCCAGCATTTT.